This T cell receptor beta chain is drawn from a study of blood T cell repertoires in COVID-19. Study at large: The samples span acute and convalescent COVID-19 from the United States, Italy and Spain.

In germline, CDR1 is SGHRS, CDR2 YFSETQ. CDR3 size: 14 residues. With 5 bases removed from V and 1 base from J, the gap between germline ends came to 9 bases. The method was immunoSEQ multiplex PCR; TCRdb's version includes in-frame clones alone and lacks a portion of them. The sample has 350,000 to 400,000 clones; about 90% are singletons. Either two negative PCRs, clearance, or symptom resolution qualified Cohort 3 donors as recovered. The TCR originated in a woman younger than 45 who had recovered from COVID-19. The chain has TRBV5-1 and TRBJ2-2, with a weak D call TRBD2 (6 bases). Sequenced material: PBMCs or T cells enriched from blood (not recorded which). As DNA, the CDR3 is TGCGCCAGCAGTGTGCGGGAGAACACCGGGGAGCTGTTTTTT. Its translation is CASSVRENTGELFF.